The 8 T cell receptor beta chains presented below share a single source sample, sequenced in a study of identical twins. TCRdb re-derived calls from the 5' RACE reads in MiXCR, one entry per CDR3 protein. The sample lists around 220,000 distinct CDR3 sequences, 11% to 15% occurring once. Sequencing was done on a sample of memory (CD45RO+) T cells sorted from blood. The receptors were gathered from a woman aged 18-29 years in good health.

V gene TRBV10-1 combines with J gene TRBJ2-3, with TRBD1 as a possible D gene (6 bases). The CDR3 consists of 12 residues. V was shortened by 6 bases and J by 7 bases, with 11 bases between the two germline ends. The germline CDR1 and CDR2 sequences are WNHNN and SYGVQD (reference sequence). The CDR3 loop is CASSAQGYTQYF. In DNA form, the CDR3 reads TGCGCCAGCAGCGCACAGGGTTATACGCAGTATTTT.

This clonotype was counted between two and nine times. CDR3 DNA: TGTGCCAGTTCGACAGGACCTAGGAATACGCAGTATTTT. The encoded protein is CASSTGPRNTQYF. The rearrangement joins TRBV7-2 to TRBJ2-3; weak D call: TRBD1 (6 bases). Per the germline V gene, CDR1 is SGHTA and CDR2 is FQGNSA. Trimming took 9 bases from V and 7 from J, leaving 17 bases between them. The CDR3 loop spans 13 amino acids.

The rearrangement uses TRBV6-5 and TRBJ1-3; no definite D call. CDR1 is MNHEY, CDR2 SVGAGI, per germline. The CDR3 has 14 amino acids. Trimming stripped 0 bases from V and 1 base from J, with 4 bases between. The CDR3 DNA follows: TGTGCCAGCAGTTACTCCCTTTCTGGAAACACCATATATTTT. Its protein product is CASSYSLSGNTIYF.

CDR3 in amino acids: CSARVETVSYEQYF. In DNA form, the CDR3 reads TGCAGTGCTAGAGTAGAGACAGTTTCCTACGAGCAGTACTTC. This chain uses TRBV20-1 with TRBJ2-7; a possible D gene is TRBD1 (5 bases). The V gene's germline CDR1 is DFQATT and CDR2 SNEGSKA (reference sequence). V was cut by 1 base and J by 1 base, with 11 bases left in between. This CDR3 is 14 amino acids long.

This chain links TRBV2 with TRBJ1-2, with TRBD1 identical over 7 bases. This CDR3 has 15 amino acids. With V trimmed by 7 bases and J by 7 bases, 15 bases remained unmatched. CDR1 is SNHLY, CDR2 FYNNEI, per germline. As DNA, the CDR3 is TGTGCCAGCACTTCCGAGAGGGGACAGTTTACTGGCTACACCTTC. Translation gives CASTSERGQFTGYTF.

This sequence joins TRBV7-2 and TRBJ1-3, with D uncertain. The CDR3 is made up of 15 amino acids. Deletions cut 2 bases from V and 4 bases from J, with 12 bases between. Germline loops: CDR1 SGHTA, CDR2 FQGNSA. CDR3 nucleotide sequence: TGTGCCAGCAGCTTAAAGGTTTCGGAGGGAAACACCATATATTTT. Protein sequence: CASSLKVSEGNTIYF.

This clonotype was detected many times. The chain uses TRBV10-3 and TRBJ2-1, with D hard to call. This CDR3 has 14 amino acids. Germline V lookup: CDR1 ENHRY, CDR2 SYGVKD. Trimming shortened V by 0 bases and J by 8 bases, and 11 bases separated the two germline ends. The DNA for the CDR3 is TGTGCCATCAGTGAGTCGGTCGGTAACGATGAGCAGTTCTTC. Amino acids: CAISESVGNDEQFF.

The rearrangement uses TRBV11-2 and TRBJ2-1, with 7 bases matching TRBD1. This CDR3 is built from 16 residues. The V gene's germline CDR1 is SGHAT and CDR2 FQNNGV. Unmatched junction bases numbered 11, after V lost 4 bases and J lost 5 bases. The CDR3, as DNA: TGTGCCAGCAGCTCAACAAGGGGACAGAGAGACAATGAGCAGTTCTTC. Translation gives CASSSTRGQRDNEQFF.